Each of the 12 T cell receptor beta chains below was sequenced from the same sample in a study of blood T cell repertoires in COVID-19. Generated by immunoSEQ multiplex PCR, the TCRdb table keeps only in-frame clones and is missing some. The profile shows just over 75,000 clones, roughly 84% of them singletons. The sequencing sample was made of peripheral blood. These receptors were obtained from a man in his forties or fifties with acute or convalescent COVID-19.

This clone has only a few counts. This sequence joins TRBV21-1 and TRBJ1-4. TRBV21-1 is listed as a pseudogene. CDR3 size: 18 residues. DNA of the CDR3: TGTGCCAGCAGCAAAGCAAAAAAGATAAGGGACTTGTTGGGGAAACTGTTTTTT. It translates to CASSKAKKIRDLLGKLFF.

This CDR3 reads CASSQAFWQGAGGYTF. In DNA form, the CDR3 reads TGTGCCAGCAGCCAAGCCTTTTGGCAGGGGGCTGGTGGCTACACCTTC. V and J are TRBV3-1 (or the pseudogene TRBV3-2) and TRBJ1-2; 8 nucleotides agree with TRBD1. The germline V gene has CDR1 LGHDT and CDR2 YNNKEL (reference sequence). The CDR3 is made up of 16 amino acids. After removal of 1 base from V and 7 bases from J, the junction contained 11 bases not matched to a gene.

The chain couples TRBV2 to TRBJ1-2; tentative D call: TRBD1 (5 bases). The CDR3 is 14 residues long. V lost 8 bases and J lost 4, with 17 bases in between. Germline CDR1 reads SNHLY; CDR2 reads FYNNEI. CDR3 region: CASGSLSGFYGYTF. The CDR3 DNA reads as TGTGCCAGCGGTTCGTTATCAGGGTTCTATGGCTACACCTTC.

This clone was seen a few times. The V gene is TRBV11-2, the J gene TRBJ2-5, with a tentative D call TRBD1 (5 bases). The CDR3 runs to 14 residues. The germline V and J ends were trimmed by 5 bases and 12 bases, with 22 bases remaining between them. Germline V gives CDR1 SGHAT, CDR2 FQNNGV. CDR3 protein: CASSPRRMGRIEYF. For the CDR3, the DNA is TGTGCCAGCAGCCCGAGGCGTATGGGGCGGATTGAGTACTTC.

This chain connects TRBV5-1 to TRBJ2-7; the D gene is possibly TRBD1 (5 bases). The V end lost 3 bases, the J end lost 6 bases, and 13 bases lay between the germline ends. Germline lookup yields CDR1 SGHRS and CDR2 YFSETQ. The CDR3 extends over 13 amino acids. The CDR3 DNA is TGCGCCAGCAGCTCGGTCGCCAGGGCCGAGCAGTACTTC. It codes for CASSSVARAEQYF. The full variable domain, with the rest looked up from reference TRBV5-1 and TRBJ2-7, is KAGVTQTPRYLIKTRGQQVTLSCSPISGHRSVSWYQQTPGQGLQFLFEYFSETQRNKGNFPGRFSGRQFSNSRSEMNVSTLELGDSALYLCASSSVARAEQYFGPGTRLTVT.

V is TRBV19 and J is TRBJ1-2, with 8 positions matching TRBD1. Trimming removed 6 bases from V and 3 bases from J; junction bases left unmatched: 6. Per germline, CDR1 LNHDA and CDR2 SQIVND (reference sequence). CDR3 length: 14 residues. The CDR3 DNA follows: TGTGCCAGTAGCCTGACAGGGGAGGACTATGGCTACACCTTC. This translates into CASSLTGEDYGYTF.

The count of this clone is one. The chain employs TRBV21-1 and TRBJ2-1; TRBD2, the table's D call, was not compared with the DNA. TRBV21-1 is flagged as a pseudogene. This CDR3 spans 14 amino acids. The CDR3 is CASSKEEASGRQFF. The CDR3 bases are TGTGCCAGCAGCAAAGAAGAAGCTAGCGGGAGGCAGTTCTTC.

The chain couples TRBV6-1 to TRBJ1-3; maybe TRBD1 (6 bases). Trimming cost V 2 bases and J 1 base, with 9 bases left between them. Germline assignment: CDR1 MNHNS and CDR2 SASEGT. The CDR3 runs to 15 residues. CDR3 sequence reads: CASSEQGQSGNTIYF. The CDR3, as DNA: TGTGCCAGCAGTGAACAGGGGCAGTCTGGAAACACCATATATTTT.

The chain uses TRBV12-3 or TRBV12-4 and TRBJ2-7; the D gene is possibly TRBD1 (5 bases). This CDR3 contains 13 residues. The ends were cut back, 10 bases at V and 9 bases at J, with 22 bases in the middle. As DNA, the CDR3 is TGTGCCACCAAGCAGGGATTGTTGGGCTGGCAGTACTTC. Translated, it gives CATKQGLLGWQYF.

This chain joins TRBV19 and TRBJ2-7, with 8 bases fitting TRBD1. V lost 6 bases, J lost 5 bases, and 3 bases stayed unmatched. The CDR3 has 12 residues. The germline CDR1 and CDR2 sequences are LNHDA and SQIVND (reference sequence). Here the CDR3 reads CASSRDRNEQYF. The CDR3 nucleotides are TGTGCCAGTAGCCGGGACAGGAACGAGCAGTACTTC.

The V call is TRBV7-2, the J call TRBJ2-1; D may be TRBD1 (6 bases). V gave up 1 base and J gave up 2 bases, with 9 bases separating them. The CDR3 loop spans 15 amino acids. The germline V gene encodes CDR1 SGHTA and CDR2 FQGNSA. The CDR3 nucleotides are TGTGCCAGCAGCTTAGATTGGACAGCCTACAATGAGCAGTTCTTC. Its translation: CASSLDWTAYNEQFF.

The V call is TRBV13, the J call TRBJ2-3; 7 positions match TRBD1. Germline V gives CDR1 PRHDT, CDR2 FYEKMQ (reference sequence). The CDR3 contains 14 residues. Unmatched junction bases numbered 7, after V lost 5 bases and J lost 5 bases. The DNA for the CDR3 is TGTGCCAGCAGCCAAGGGGGCCTCGTAGATACGCAGTATTTT. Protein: CASSQGGLVDTQYF.